This T cell receptor (beta chain) was observed in a study of blood T cell repertoires in COVID-19. Study details: Acute and convalescent COVID-19 specimens originated in the United States, Italy and Spain. T cells, B-cell-depleted T cells, or PBMCs supplied cDNA or gDNA.

Only in-frame clones appear in the TCRdb table, and some are missing; sequencing was by immunoSEQ multiplex PCR. The sample consists of some 90,000 clones, approximately 82% of them appearing once. The TCR originated in a human donor in a cohort sampled during active COVID-19. The sequencing sample was made of peripheral blood.

The DNA for the CDR3 is TGTGCCAGCAGCCCCGATTCCACTGCAGGCAGGGCCCAAGAGACCCAGTACTTC. This sequence encodes CASSPDSTAGRAQETQYF. V and J are TRBV27 and TRBJ2-5; tentatively, D is TRBD1 (5 bases). V was cut by 6 bases and J by 1 base, with 24 bases left in between. Germline V gene lookup returns CDR1 MNHEY and CDR2 SMNVEV (reference sequence). This CDR3 has 18 amino acids.